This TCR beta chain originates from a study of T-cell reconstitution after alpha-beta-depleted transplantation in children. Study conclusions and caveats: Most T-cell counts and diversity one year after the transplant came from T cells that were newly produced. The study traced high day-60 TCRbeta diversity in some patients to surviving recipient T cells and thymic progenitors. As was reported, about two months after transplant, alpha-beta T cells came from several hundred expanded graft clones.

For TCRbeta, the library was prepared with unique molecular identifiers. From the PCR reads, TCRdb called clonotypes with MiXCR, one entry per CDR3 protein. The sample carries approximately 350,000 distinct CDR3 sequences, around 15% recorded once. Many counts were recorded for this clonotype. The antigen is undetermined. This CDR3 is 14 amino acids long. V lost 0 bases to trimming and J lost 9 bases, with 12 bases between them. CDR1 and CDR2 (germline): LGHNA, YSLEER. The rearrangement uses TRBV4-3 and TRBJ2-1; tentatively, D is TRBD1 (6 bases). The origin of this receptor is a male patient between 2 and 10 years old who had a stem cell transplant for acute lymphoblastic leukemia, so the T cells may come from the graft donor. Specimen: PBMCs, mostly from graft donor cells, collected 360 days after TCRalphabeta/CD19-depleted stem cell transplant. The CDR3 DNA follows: TGCGCCAGCAGCCAAGATCCCAACAGGGCTGAGCAGTTCTTC. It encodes CASSQDPNRAEQFF.